This T cell receptor beta chain was documented in a study of neurological immune-mediated disorders. Each TCR transcript was tagged with a 10-nucleotide random UMI during 5'RACE. Every sequencing run returned over 200 million TCR-beta sequences, which were derived from 15-18 subjects. TCRdb re-called the 5' RACE reads through MiXCR, storing one row per CDR3 protein. The sample lists 30,000 to 50,000 distinct CDR3 sequences, 7.2% seen once, with 5.7% in the top ten. The sorted-subset TCR libraries were prepared using some 920,000 CD4+ or CD8+ T cells as the starting material. Germline V lookup: CDR1 SGHTA, CDR2 FQGNSA. The V gene lost 5 bases and the J gene lost 8 bases, with 9 bases spanning the gap. This CDR3 region has 11 residues. Many counts were recorded for this clonotype.

The chain combines TRBV7-2 with TRBJ1-2, with D unresolved. The clonotype was recovered from a man in his fifties in good health. The sample was CD4+ T cells from blood. The CDR3 DNA sequence: TGTGCCAGCAGCACGTTCGGGGGCTACACCTTC. This codes for CASSTFGGYTF.